The entry below gives a single TCR beta chain sequence along with its context. Its antigen remains unknown. The data stem from a study of cytomegalovirus exposure and HLA in healthy donors. Points from the study as a whole: One later analysis reportedly identified an Asian-associated ancestry cluster that showed fewer N-insertions than the approximately 710-donor mean.

PCR was performed using 60 Vbeta and 13 Jbeta primers. The method was immunoSEQ multiplex PCR; TCRdb's version includes in-frame clones alone and lacks a portion of them. Counted here are about 160,000 clones, more than 80% occurring once; the ten biggest clones make up 1.5% to 2%. Per germline, CDR1 MNHEY and CDR2 SMNVEV (reference sequence). Trimming removed 3 bases from V and 3 bases from J, with 9 bases in between. The CDR3 spans 13 residues. This TCR came from a woman in her late teens or twenties in good health and CMV-seronegative. The sequencing sample was made of PBMCs. The V gene is TRBV27, the J gene TRBJ2-7; D is perhaps TRBD1 (6 bases). Here the CDR3 reads CASSFGGGYEQYF. The CDR3 nucleotides read TGTGCCAGCAGTTTTGGGGGCGGCTACGAGCAGTACTTC.